One sample yielded the 28 T cell receptor beta chains listed below, sequenced in a study of blood T cell repertoires in COVID-19 (dated by TCRdb to the early 2020s). The library relied on the immunoSEQ multiplex PCR assay. TCRdb mirrors the immuneACCESS table, restricted to in-frame sequences. Some clones are absent from its copies; in checked studies, under half trace to an unresolved V gene, and the reason for the others is unknown. The sample contains more than 95,000 clones, about nine tenths of them found a single time. The ten largest clones add up to about 8% of the sample. The sample taken for sequencing was peripheral blood. The source of these receptors is a man aged 65 to 79 who had recovered from COVID-19.

The V gene is TRBV7-3, the J gene TRBJ2-5; a weak D match, TRBD1 (6 bases). The V gene's germline CDR1 is SGHTA and CDR2 FQGTGA. V shed 5 bases and J shed 5 bases, with 18 bases lying between them. The CDR3 is made up of 15 amino acids. The CDR3 loop reads CASSQWGRGRETQYF. The CDR3 DNA reads as TGTGCCAGCAGCCAATGGGGCAGGGGTAGGGAGACCCAGTACTTC.

The V gene is TRBV7-9, the J gene TRBJ2-7, with a weak D call TRBD2 (6 bases). There are 15 residues in the CDR3. Trimming cost V 1 base and J 4 bases, with 14 bases left between them. Germline-derived CDR1 and CDR2 are SEHNR and FQNEAQ (reference sequence). The CDR3 sequence is CASSLGIGGPYEQYF. Written as DNA, the CDR3 is TGTGCCAGCAGCTTAGGTATCGGAGGGCCATACGAGCAGTACTTC. Using reference TRBV7-9 and TRBJ2-7 for the parts outside the CDR3, the full variable domain is DTGVSQNPRHKITKRGQNVTFRCDPISEHNRLYWYRQTLGQGPEFLTYFQNEAQLEKSRLLSDRFSAERPKGSFSTLEIQRTEQGDSAMYLCASSLGIGGPYEQYFGPGTRLTVT.

This clone has more than one count but fewer than ten. The chain is built from TRBV27 and TRBJ2-7; 9 bases are shared with TRBD2. Per germline, CDR1 MNHEY and CDR2 SMNVEV (reference sequence). This CDR3 has 19 residues. V was clipped by 5 bases and J by 2 bases; unmatched bases: 19. CDR3 residues: CASSPLAGERAHRAYEQYF. The CDR3 bases are TGTGCCAGCAGTCCCTTAGCGGGGGAGAGGGCCCACAGGGCCTACGAGCAGTACTTC.

V is TRBV11-3 and J is TRBJ2-7; maybe TRBD1 (6 bases). Germline-derived CDR1 and CDR2 are SGHNT and YENEEA. Trimming cost V 5 bases and J 6 bases, with 11 bases left between them. The CDR3 extends over 12 amino acids. In DNA form, the CDR3 reads TGTGCCAGCAGCCTCACAGGGACCGAGCAGTACTTC. Translation: CASSLTGTEQYF.

The V call is TRBV28, the J call TRBJ1-1; no clear D gene. CDR1 MDHEN and CDR2 SYDVKM come from the germline V gene. Trimming stripped 4 bases from V and 5 bases from J, with 14 bases between. The CDR3 loop spans 14 amino acids. CDR3 in amino acids: CASSSREGWTEAFF. CDR3 bases: TGTGCCAGCAGTTCCCGCGAGGGATGGACTGAAGCTTTCTTT.

J is TRBJ2-2 and V is TRBV28; 8 bases map to TRBD2. Germline V gene sequence: CDR1 MDHEN, CDR2 SYDVKM. This CDR3 has 15 amino acids. Trimming took 2 bases from V and 6 from J; bases not matched to a gene: 5. The CDR3 is CASSLESGSPGELFF. In nucleotides, the CDR3 is TGTGCCAGCAGTTTAGAAAGCGGGAGCCCCGGGGAGCTGTTTTTT.

The rearrangement links TRBV28 to TRBJ2-5; 10 bases align to TRBD2. J was trimmed by 6 bases and V by 5 bases; bases with no gene match: 24. This CDR3 is 20 amino acids long. Germline-derived CDR1 and CDR2 are MDHEN and SYDVKM. As DNA, the CDR3 is TGTGCCAGCAGTGTAGCCGGAGTGGGGTGGGCTAGCGGGAGTGTCAAGACCCAGTACTTC. It yields the protein CASSVAGVGWASGSVKTQYF.

The CDR3 nucleotides are TGTGCCAGCAGGAGGTGGGGGGTCGGGGCCTACAATGAGCAGTTCTTC. It specifies CASRRWGVGAYNEQFF. This chain uses TRBV2 with TRBJ2-1; possible D gene TRBD2, 6 bases. The length of the CDR3 is 16 residues. Germline loops: CDR1 SNHLY, CDR2 FYNNEI. With 6 bases removed from V and 2 bases from J, the gap between germline ends came to 17 bases.

J is TRBJ1-6 and V is TRBV7-9; the match to TRBD1 covers 10 bases. V was pared by 5 bases and J by 7 bases, with 5 bases of the junction left unmatched. Germline CDR1 is SEHNR and CDR2 is FQNEAQ (reference sequence). The CDR3 covers 15 residues. In DNA, the CDR3 is TGTGCCAGCAGCCCTCGGGACAGGGGAAATTCACCCCTCCACTTT. As protein: CASSPRDRGNSPLHF.

The chain joins TRBV5-6 to TRBJ2-1, with TRBD2 matching over 8 bases. The CDR3 is made up of 18 amino acids. V shed 2 bases, J shed 0 bases, and the junction held 10 bases outside the gene matches. CDR1 SGHDT and CDR2 YYEEEE come from the germline V gene. The CDR3 loop reads CASSFRASGSSSYNEQFF. The CDR3 DNA reads as TGTGCCAGCAGCTTTAGGGCTAGCGGGTCGAGCTCCTACAATGAGCAGTTCTTC.

The chain is built from TRBV7-8 and TRBJ2-7; D possibly corresponds to TRBD1 (6 bases). This CDR3 contains 16 residues. Deletions cut 6 bases from V and 0 bases from J, with 18 bases between. Germline V gene sequence: CDR1 SGHVS, CDR2 FQNEAQ. The DNA of the CDR3 is TGTGCCAGCAGGTTGGCATCAGGACAGAGCTCCTACGAGCAGTACTTC. Translating it yields CASRLASGQSSYEQYF.

The rearrangement joins TRBV21-1 to TRBJ1-1. TRBV21-1 is a documented pseudogene. The CDR3 is 11 residues long. CDR3 in amino acids: CASSRVAEAFF. DNA of the CDR3: TGTGCCAGCAGCCGGGTGGCTGAAGCTTTCTTT.

The CDR3 region has the DNA TGTGCCAGCAGCTTTCGACAGGGGGCCAGGGTCGAGCAGTACTTC. Translating gives CASSFRQGARVEQYF. V usage is TRBV5-5 and J usage is TRBJ2-7; TRBD1 matches at 10 bases. Looked up from germline, CDR1 is SGHKS and CDR2 is YYEKEE (reference sequence). V lost 2 bases to trimming and J lost 6 bases; unmatched junction nucleotides: 8. CDR3 size: 15 residues. The whole variable domain, filled in from reference TRBV5-5 and TRBJ2-7, reads DAGVTQSPTHLIKTRGQQVTLRCSPISGHKSVSWYQQVLGQGPQFIFQYYEKEERGRGNFPDRFSARQFPNYSSELNVNALLLGDSALYLCASSFRQGARVEQYFGPGTRLTVT.

The V call is TRBV18, the J call TRBJ1-1, with D tentatively TRBD1 (5 bases). CDR1 is KGHSH, CDR2 LQKENI, per germline. The CDR3 totals 15 residues. The V end was cut by 0 bases, the J end by 4 bases, with 12 bases between. CDR3 nucleotides: TGTGCCAGCTCACCACCCGGGGGATTGGCCACTGAAGCTTTCTTT. Protein sequence: CASSPPGGLATEAFF.

The V and J genes are TRBV27 and TRBJ2-1; 8 bases are shared with TRBD2. The germline V gene has CDR1 MNHEY and CDR2 SMNVEV (reference sequence). The CDR3 is made up of 14 amino acids. The junction had 10 bases not matched to a gene; V was cut back by 3 bases and J by 12 bases. In DNA form, the CDR3 reads TGTGCCAGCAGTTTCATCCCGACTAGCGTGGGGCAGTTCTTC. This gives the protein CASSFIPTSVGQFF.

The genes are TRBV18 and TRBJ2-7, with 9 bases aligning to TRBD2. Looked up from germline, CDR1 is KGHSH and CDR2 is LQKENI. There are 17 residues in the CDR3. V was pared by 4 bases and J by 0 bases, with 10 bases of the junction left unmatched. The CDR3 reads CASSRGASGDSSYEQYF. Written as DNA, the CDR3 is TGTGCCAGCTCACGAGGGGCTAGCGGGGATAGCTCCTACGAGCAGTACTTC. The variable domain in full, with the rest retrieved from reference TRBV18 and TRBJ2-7, is NAGVMQNPRHLVRRRGQEARLRCSPMKGHSHVYWYRQLPEEGLKFMVYLQKENIIDESGMPKERFSAEFPKEGPSILRIQQVVRGDSAAYFCASSRGASGDSSYEQYFGPGTRLTVT.

The V and J genes are TRBV19 and TRBJ2-1, with a tentative D call TRBD2 (5 bases). Germline CDR1 is LNHDA and CDR2 is SQIVND (reference sequence). Trimming took 5 bases from V and 0 from J, leaving 11 bases between them. CDR3 length: 15 amino acids. CDR3: CASSAGLSSYNEQFF. For the CDR3, the DNA is TGTGCCAGTAGTGCCGGACTTAGCTCCTACAATGAGCAGTTCTTC.

J is TRBJ2-1 and V is TRBV7-3, with TRBD1 identical over 10 bases. The CDR3 totals 18 residues. Germline assignment: CDR1 SGHTA and CDR2 FQGTGA. V lost 0 bases to trimming and J lost 9 bases; unmatched junction nucleotides: 14. The CDR3 nucleotides read TGTGCCAGCAGCTTAACCCTGACAGGGGGCTTAAGGACGGGTGAGCAGTTCTTC. Amino acid sequence: CASSLTLTGGLRTGEQFF. Drawing the rest from reference TRBV7-3 and TRBJ2-1, the complete variable domain is GAGVSQTPSNKVTEKGKYVELRCDPISGHTALYWYRQSLGQGPEFLIYFQGTGAADDSGLPNDRFFAVRPEGSVSTLKIQRTERGDSAVYLCASSLTLTGGLRTGEQFFGPGTRLTVL.

V is TRBV4-1 and J is TRBJ1-2; D gene uncertain. V gave up 0 bases and J gave up 1 base, with 9 bases separating them. CDR1 is MGHRA, CDR2 YSYEKL, per germline. The CDR3 loop spans 15 amino acids. The CDR3 nucleotides read TGCGCCAGCAGCCAAGAATGGAGGGTTAACTATGGCTACACCTTC. Its protein is CASSQEWRVNYGYTF.

The rearrangement joins TRBV3-1 (or the pseudogene TRBV3-2) to TRBJ2-7, with TRBD2 as a possible D gene (5 bases). The V end was cut by 4 bases, the J end by 7 bases, with 20 bases between. CDR3 length: 15 amino acids. Germline V gives CDR1 LGHDT, CDR2 YNNKEL (reference sequence). The CDR3 is CASSPIYGVSSEQYF. The CDR3 DNA sequence: TGTGCCAGCAGCCCCATATACGGGGTATCGAGTGAGCAGTACTTC.

The V gene is TRBV5-4, the J gene TRBJ2-2; D is possibly TRBD2 (5 bases). Trimming cost V 4 bases and J 0 bases, with 16 bases left between them. Germline V gene sequence: CDR1 SGHNT, CDR2 YYREEE (reference sequence). The CDR3 length is 17 residues. The CDR3, as DNA: TGTGCCAGCAGCCCGGAGGTAACCAACGCGAACACCGGGGAGCTGTTTTTT. Translating it yields CASSPEVTNANTGELFF.

CDR3 protein: CASSYARNTEAFF. For the CDR3, the DNA is TGTGCCAGCAGTTACGCGAGGAACACTGAAGCTTTCTTT. The V gene is TRBV6-5, the J gene TRBJ1-1; no firm D call. The CDR3 extends over 13 amino acids. CDR1 is MNHEY and CDR2 is SVGAGI in the germline V gene. V was pared by 2 bases and J by 1 base, with 5 bases between.

The chain has TRBV5-5 and TRBJ2-5; TRBD1 matches 8 bases. Germline values: CDR1 SGHKS, CDR2 YYEKEE (reference sequence). The V and J ends lost 6 bases and 4 bases, in that order; junction bases with no gene match: 5. The length of the CDR3 is 13 residues. The CDR3 DNA follows: TGTGCCAGCACCCGGACAGGGCTAGAGACCCAGTACTTC. Translation: CASTRTGLETQYF.

The rearrangement links TRBV7-6 to TRBJ2-3; the match to TRBD2 covers 11 bases. Germline-derived CDR1 and CDR2 are SGHVS and FNYEAQ. CDR3 length equals 18 residues. Unmatched junction bases numbered 15, after V lost 4 bases and J lost 6 bases. The CDR3 bases are TGTGCCAGCAGCTCAACGATAACTAGCGGGGGAAAGGGGGATACGCAGTATTTT. Amino acid sequence: CASSSTITSGGKGDTQYF.

V is TRBV5-5 and J is TRBJ2-4; D remains unclear. Trimming stripped 4 bases from V and 1 base from J, with 9 bases between. This CDR3 comprises 14 residues. From germline, CDR1 is SGHKS and CDR2 YYEKEE (reference sequence). The CDR3 spells CASSQEMAKNIQYF. The CDR3 bases are TGTGCCAGCAGCCAAGAGATGGCCAAAAACATTCAGTACTTC.

This chain uses TRBV5-1 with TRBJ2-2; 9 bases agree with TRBD1. The V segment lost 2 bases and the J segment 3 bases; nucleotides outside the gene matches: 5. This CDR3 has 16 residues. Germline V gene data show CDR1 as SGHRS and CDR2 as YFSETQ. The CDR3 loop is CASSFAGQGYTGELFF. The CDR3 nucleotides are TGCGCCAGCAGCTTTGCAGGACAGGGGTACACCGGGGAGCTGTTTTTT.

The CDR3 nucleotides read TGTGCCAGCAGCTTGGGGCGGGATTTAGGGGCCAACGTCCTGACTTTC. This translates into CASSLGRDLGANVLTF. The chain links TRBV5-8 to TRBJ2-6; D may be TRBD2 (6 bases). CDR3 size: 16 residues. V dropped 0 bases and J dropped 4 bases, with 11 bases sitting between them. The germline V gene has CDR1 SGHTS and CDR2 YDEGEE.

The chain recombines TRBV28 with TRBJ1-2; D is perhaps TRBD1 (6 bases). Germline CDR1 and CDR2: MDHEN and SYDVKM. The V gene lost 7 bases and the J gene lost 4 bases, with 13 bases spanning the gap. This CDR3 spans 13 amino acids. The DNA of the CDR3 is TGTGCCAGCAACCTAGGACAGCTCTATGGCTACACCTTC. It is translated as CASNLGQLYGYTF.